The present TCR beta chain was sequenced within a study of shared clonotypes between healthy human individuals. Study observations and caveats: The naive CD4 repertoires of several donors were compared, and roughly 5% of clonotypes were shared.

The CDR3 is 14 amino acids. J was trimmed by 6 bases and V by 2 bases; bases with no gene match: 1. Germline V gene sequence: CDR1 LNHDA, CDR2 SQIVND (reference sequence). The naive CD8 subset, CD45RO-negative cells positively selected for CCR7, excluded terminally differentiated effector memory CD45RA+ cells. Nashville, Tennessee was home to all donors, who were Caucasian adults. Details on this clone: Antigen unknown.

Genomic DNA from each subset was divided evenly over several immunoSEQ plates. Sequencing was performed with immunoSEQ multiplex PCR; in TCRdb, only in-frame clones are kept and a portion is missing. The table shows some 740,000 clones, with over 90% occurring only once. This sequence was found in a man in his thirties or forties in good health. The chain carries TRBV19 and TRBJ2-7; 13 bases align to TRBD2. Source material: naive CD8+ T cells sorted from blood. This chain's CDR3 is CASSITSGRVEQYF. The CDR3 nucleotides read TGTGCCAGTAGTATAACTAGCGGGAGGGTCGAGCAGTACTTC.